This T cell receptor beta chain was sequenced during a study of blood T cell repertoires in COVID-19. Looking at the study overall: COVID-19 samples from acute and convalescent phases originated in the United States, Italy and Spain. T cells, B-cell-depleted T cells, or PBMCs provided the cDNA or gDNA that served as material.

Original data processing: From reference gene primer amplification, estimates of nucleated cell counts were derived. Clones were sequenced by immunoSEQ multiplex PCR, and TCRdb holds only the in-frame ones, with some missing. The V and J calls and clone size were taken over from that table, and D and trimming were inferred from the DNA. Here the sample spans approximately 300,000 clones, 85% being singletons. In germline, CDR1 is SGDLS, CDR2 YYNGEE. V was shortened by 3 bases and J by 6 bases, with 25 bases between the two germline ends. CDR3 length equals 17 residues. The sequenced sample was peripheral blood. The chain joins TRBV9 to TRBJ2-7; TRBD2 is a possible D gene (5 bases). The clonotype originates from a woman between 45 and 60 years old with active or convalescent COVID-19. CDR3 DNA sequence: TGTGCCAGCAGCGCCCGGGAAAGCTTGGTGTGGTACTGCGAGCAGTACTTC. Residues: CASSARESLVWYCEQYF. The full variable domain, in which reference TRBV9 and TRBJ2-7 provide the parts outside the CDR3, is DSGVTQTPKHLITATGQRVTLRCSPRSGDLSVYWYQQSLDQGLQFLIQYYNGEERAKGNILERFSAQQFPDLHSELNLSSLELGDSALYFCASSARESLVWYCEQYFGPGTRLTVT.